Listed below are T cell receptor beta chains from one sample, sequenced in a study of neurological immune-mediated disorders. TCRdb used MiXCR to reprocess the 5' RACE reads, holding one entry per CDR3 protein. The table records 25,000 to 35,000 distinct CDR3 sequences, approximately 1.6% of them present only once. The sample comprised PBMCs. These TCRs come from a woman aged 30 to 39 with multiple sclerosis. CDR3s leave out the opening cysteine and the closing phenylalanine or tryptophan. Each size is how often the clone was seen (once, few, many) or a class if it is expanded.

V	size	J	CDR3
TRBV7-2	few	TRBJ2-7	ASSSPGLEQY
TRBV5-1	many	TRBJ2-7	ASSPGQVGEQY
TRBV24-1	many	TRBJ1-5	ATSGVEGLNQPQH
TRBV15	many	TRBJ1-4	ATSRERGVLGEKLF
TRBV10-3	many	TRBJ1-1	AISDMGGTEAF
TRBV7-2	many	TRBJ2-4	ASSLDRGKNIQY
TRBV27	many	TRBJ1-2	ASSRDSPNYGYT
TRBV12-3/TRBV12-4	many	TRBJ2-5	ASSRKRRGQETQY
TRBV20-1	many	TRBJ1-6	SARPPGGQNSPLH
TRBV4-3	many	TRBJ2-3	ASSQGRDTNTDTQY
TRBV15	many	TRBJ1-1	ATSRDLGVGNTEAF
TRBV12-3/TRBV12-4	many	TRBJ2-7	ASSARHEQY
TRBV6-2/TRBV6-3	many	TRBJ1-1	ASSYPRRGMNTEAF
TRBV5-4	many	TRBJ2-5	ASSPSRTSGGETQY